The source of this T cell receptor (beta chain) is a study of T-cell memory formation after mild COVID-19. Study-level background: TCR clusters showed largely donor specificity. Whole-study results and caveats: Some clones that responded were present in memory (sampled pre-infection), which suggests cross-reactive memory joined.

Researchers used 5'RACE with constant-segment primers to make TCR alpha and TCR beta cDNA libraries that carry sample barcodes and UMIs. From the 5' RACE reads, TCRdb called clonotypes with MiXCR, one entry per CDR3 protein. The sample gives approximately 560,000 distinct CDR3 sequences, 15% to 20% of which show up once; roughly 7.8% is in the top ten. The CDR3 spans 16 residues. Trimming removed 3 bases from V and 9 bases from J, with 21 bases in between. In germline, CDR1 is DFQATT, CDR2 SNEGSKA (reference sequence). A note on this clonotype: Its antigen is currently unknown.

Sequencing was carried out using PBMCs or a T cell subset sorted from them (not recorded which). The TCR comes from an adult woman who had mild COVID-19 (a few samples of this study predate the infection). Cell type and time point are not known. This chain joins TRBV20-1 and TRBJ1-6; D not resolved. The CDR3 reads CSASSGSLDGPSPLHF. Here the CDR3 DNA reads TGCAGTGCTAGCTCAGGCAGTCTCGACGGGCCTTCACCCCTCCACTTT.